The 24 T cell receptor delta chains listed next were all sequenced from one sample in a study of γδ T cells in repeated Plasmodium falciparum infection. Gammadelta T cells were flow-sorted from PBMC into Vgamma9/Vdelta2+ and Vdelta2-negative populations for bulk analysis. TCRdb re-processed the multiplex PCR reads via CATT. The sample lists 90,000 or so delta-chain clones; more than 0.85% were seen once. Specimen: gamma-delta T cells from blood. The receptors shown here come from a pool of human donors (malaria-infected and uninfected, not separated).

This clone has a count of ten or more. The same CDR3 arises from other DNA sequences in this sample as well. The chain employs TRDV1 and TRDJ3; possible D gene TRDD3, 6 bases. V was shortened by 2 bases and J by 0 bases, with 14 bases between the two germline ends. There are 19 residues in the CDR3. Germline-derived CDR1 and CDR2 are TSWWSYY and QGS. CDR3 sequence reads: CALGEELGLHSWDTRQMFF. The CDR3, as DNA: TGTGCTCTTGGGGAAGAACTGGGCCTCCACTCCTGGGACACCCGACAGATGTTTTTC.

Note on this clone: The mismatch at residue 13 between this DNA's translation and the TCRdb protein of a much larger clone likely reflects a read error; the protein shown is translated from the DNA. This chain links TRDV1 with TRDJ1, with TRDD3 as a possible D gene (6 bases). No J segment appears in TCRdb, so it was assigned here by matching the sequence to germline. CDR3 length: 18 residues. The ends were cut back, 2 bases at V and 3 bases at J, with 22 bases in the middle. Per germline, CDR1 TSWWSYY and CDR2 QGS. CDR3 in amino acids: CALGEEKGGISRADKLIF. Here the CDR3 DNA reads TGTGCTCTTGGGGAAGAGAAAGGCGGGATAAGTAGAGCCGATAAACTCATCTTT.

This clone came up many times. A read error is the likely source, as a far larger clone sits one nucleotide away. The same CDR3 also results from other DNA sequences found in this sample. No J gene call was made, and the V gene is TRDV2; the table assigns TRDD3, which was not confirmed against the DNA. The CDR3 sequence is 15 residues long. Germline CDR1 is GEAIGNYY and CDR2 is EKD. CDR3 loop: CACDTGGDHTDKLIF. Here the CDR3 DNA reads TGTGCCTGTGACACGGGGGGAGACCACACCGATAAGCTCATCTTT.

This clone has just a few counts. The protein in TCRdb stems from a much larger clone and differs at residue 20 from this DNA's translation, likely a read error; here the protein is translated from the DNA. The chain couples TRDV1 to TRDJ1, with 12 bases identical to TRDD3. The J gene is absent in TCRdb and was assigned here via DNA matching to germline. With 0 bases clipped from V and 5 bases from J, the junction kept 28 bases outside the gene matches. CDR1 is TSWWSYY, CDR2 QGS, per germline. This CDR3 has 24 amino acids. The CDR3 DNA reads TGTGCTCTTGGGGAACTCCCCTACCCTAACTGGGGGATACTACGTGAGCGCAGAAGAGATAAACTCATCTTT. It translates to CALGELPYPNWGILRERRRDKLIF.

This clone was seen repeatedly, ten times or more. TCRdb shows a much larger clone's protein in place of this DNA's translation, and the two differ at residue 13, likely through a read error; the protein shown is translated from the DNA. The chain employs TRDV2 and TRDJ1; 9 bases agree with TRDD3. The germline V gene has CDR1 GEAIGNYY and CDR2 EKD. V gave up 1 base and J gave up 7 bases; unmatched junction bases: 15. This CDR3 is built from 17 residues. The CDR3 DNA follows: TGTGCCTGTGACACTATACGGCGGGGATACGAAGGCGGTAAACTCATCTTT. This translates into CACDTIRRGYEGGKLIF.

As for this clone: Since a far larger clone is one base different, this is likely a read error. Additional DNA sequences in this sample encode the identical CDR3. This chain uses TRDV2 with TRDJ1; no clear D. CDR1 GEAIGNYY and CDR2 EKD come from the germline V gene. The CDR3 is made up of 16 amino acids. The CDR3 DNA is TGTGCATGTGACACCATTCAAGGTCTAGGGACCGATAAACTCATCTTT. It translates to CACDTIQGLGTDKLIF.

This clone was seen only a few times. This DNA's translation and the protein TCRdb lists, from a much larger clone, do not match at residue 11, likely due to a read error; the protein shown is translated from the DNA. The chain has TRDV1 and TRDJ1; the match to TRDD3 covers 8 bases. V dropped 4 bases and J dropped 0; count of bases not matched to a gene: 34. This CDR3 is 25 amino acids long. CDR1 and CDR2 from the germline V gene are TSWWSYY and QGS. The CDR3 DNA reads TGTGCTCTTGGGGGGCCTCCCCTCTTTCCTGACACACCTGTACTGGGGGCCGAGCACACCGATAAACTCATCTTT. Encoded protein: CALGGPPLFPDTPVLGAEHTDKLIF.

This clone was seen a handful of times. A far bigger clonotype differs at one base, so this is likely a read error. Other DNA sequences in the same sample also yield this CDR3. The chain couples TRDV1 to TRDJ1; 12 bases match TRDD3. No J gene was available from TCRdb, and it was assigned here by a germline match of the DNA. CDR1 and CDR2 (germline): TSWWSYY, QGS. This CDR3 is built from 16 residues. CDR3 residues: CALGGGDGYWGIQLIF. The CDR3 bases are TGCGCTCTTGGGGGGGGAGACGGGTACTGGGGGATACAACTCATCTTT.

This clone was detected a few times. TCRdb pairs this DNA with a much larger clone's protein that differs at residue 12, likely a read error; the protein shown was translated from the DNA. The chain combines TRDV1 with TRDJ1; possibly TRDD3 for D (5 bases). The CDR3 length is 16 residues. The germline gives CDR1 TSWWSYY, CDR2 QGS. The CDR3 loop reads CALGELEVGSTGKLIF. CDR3 DNA: TGTGCTCTTGGGGAACTGGAGGTGGGGTCCACCGGTAAACTCATCTTT.

As to this clone: This likely stems from a read error, as it lies one base from a far larger clone. Other DNA variants within this sample encode the same CDR3. The chain couples TRDV2 to TRDJ1; 12 bases fit TRDD3. V shed 3 bases, J shed 0 bases, and the junction held 10 bases outside the gene matches. CDR3 length equals 18 residues. Germline V gives CDR1 GEAIGNYY, CDR2 EKD. CDR3 nucleotides: TGTGCCTGTGACCCTTTAACTGGGGGATACTCTGACACCGATAAACTCATCTTT. This codes for CACDPLTGGYSDTDKLIF.

As concerns this clone: TCRdb assigns this DNA the protein of a much larger clone, which departs from its translation at residue 6; this likely reflects a read error, and the protein shown comes from translating the DNA. The chain carries TRDV2 and TRDJ1; possibly TRDD3 for D (6 bases). This CDR3 comprises 16 residues. The ends were cut back, 1 base at V and 1 base at J, with 15 bases in the middle. Germline V lookup: CDR1 GEAIGNYY, CDR2 EKD. DNA of the CDR3: TGTGCCTGTGACACGGAGGGAGGGGGACCCACCGATAAACTCATCTTT. It translates to CACDTEGGGPTDKLIF.

The table lists this clone with a few counts. Translating this DNA gives a protein that differs at residue 14 from the TCRdb one, which belongs to a much larger clone; a read error is likely, and the protein shown is this translation. The CDR3 region is CALGERGRRALYTGKLIF. The CDR3 DNA reads TGTGCTCTTGGGGAACGAGGAAGGCGAGCGCTTTACACCGGTAAACTCATCTTT. The chain employs TRDV1 and TRDJ1; D uncertain. The CDR3 covers 18 residues. In germline, CDR1 is TSWWSYY, CDR2 QGS.

A few counts support this clone. It is likely a read error: a sequence one base away is far more abundant. At the DNA level, this CDR3 is encoded by other sequences in the same sample as well. CDR3 DNA: TGTGCTCTTGGGTCCCTGATTCCTTCCTCCCTAAACTGGGGGTCTCCTCCCGATAAACTCATCTTT. The encoded protein is CALGSLIPSSLNWGSPPDKLIF. The chain uses TRDV1 and TRDJ1, with TRDD3 as a possible D gene (8 bases). TCRdb lists no J gene, so it was determined here by aligning the DNA to germline. Germline-derived CDR1 and CDR2 are TSWWSYY and QGS. This CDR3 has 22 residues. V lost 5 bases to trimming and J lost 3 bases, with 37 bases between them.

This clone was seen more than once but under ten times. TCRdb attributes to this sequence the protein of a much larger clone, which differs from the DNA translation at residue 5; a read error is likely, and the protein displayed is translated from the DNA. V usage is TRDV1 and J usage is TRDJ1; 10 bases are a match to TRDD3. The CDR3 extends over 19 amino acids. Germline CDR1 is TSWWSYY and CDR2 is QGS. Losses at the gene ends were 4 bases for V and 4 bases for J; bases not matched to a gene: 18. The CDR3 protein is CALGGPTSFQLGDFDKLIF. The CDR3 region has the DNA TGTGCTCTTGGGGGACCTACTTCCTTCCAACTGGGGGATTTCGATAAACTCATCTTT.

This clone was picked up a small number of times. This DNA's translation differs at residue 9 from TCRdb's protein, which comes from a much larger clone; a read error is likely, and the protein shown is translated from the DNA. The rearrangement links TRDV1 to TRDJ1; D perhaps matches TRDD3 (6 bases). Germline CDR1 is TSWWSYY and CDR2 is QGS. The CDR3 covers 18 residues. With 2 bases removed from V and 0 bases from J, the gap between germline ends came to 19 bases. The CDR3 spells CALGEEPTAGEYTDKLIF. CDR3 nucleotides: TGTGCTCTTGGGGAAGAACCAACGGCGGGGGAGTACACCGATAAACTCATCTTT.

Comments on this clone: The mismatch at residue 14 between this DNA's translation and the TCRdb protein of a much larger clone likely reflects a read error; the protein shown is translated from the DNA. The gene calls are TRDV1 and TRDJ2; 9 nucleotides match TRDD3. CDR3 size: 19 residues. Trimming took 3 bases from V and 6 from J; bases not matched to a gene: 17. The germline CDR1 and CDR2 sequences are TSWWSYY and QGS. The CDR3 DNA reads TGTGCTCTTGGGGACCCATTCCCCGTACTGGGGGAAGTGGCAGCACAACTCTTCTTT. It is translated as CALGDPFPVLGEVAAQLFF.

As for this clone: This DNA's translation differs at residue 7 from TCRdb's protein, which comes from a much larger clone; a read error is likely, and the protein shown is translated from the DNA. This chain connects TRDV2 to TRDJ1; 7 bases line up with TRDD3. TCRdb does not report a J gene; here it was assigned by matching the DNA to germline references. The trim removed 3 bases at V and 4 bases at J, leaving 19 bases unmatched. This CDR3 has 18 amino acids. Germline V gene lookup returns CDR1 GEAIGNYY and CDR2 EKD. The CDR3 DNA is TGTGCCTGTGACGCACTACGCGGGGAGGGATACCGCGGCGATAAACTCATCTTT. Translated, it gives CACDALRGEGYRGDKLIF.

A few counts support this clone. The TCRdb record carries a much larger clone's protein, which differs from this DNA's translation at residue 3; a read error is the likely cause, and the protein listed here is the DNA translation. The V and J genes are TRDV2 and TRDJ2, with D possibly matching TRDD3 (6 bases). Assignment of the J gene here rests on matching the DNA to germline, because TCRdb gives none. The CDR3 is 15 amino acids. Germline lookup yields CDR1 GEAIGNYY and CDR2 EKD. CDR3: CAYDTVGGRTAQLFF. The CDR3 DNA reads as TGTGCCTATGACACCGTAGGGGGACGGACAGCACAACTCTTCTTT.

Ten or more counts support this clone. The gene calls are TRDV2 and TRDJ1, with TRDD3 matching over 10 bases. With V trimmed by 3 bases and J by 2 bases, 14 bases remained unmatched. CDR1 and CDR2 from the germline V gene are GEAIGNYY and EKD. The CDR3 loop spans 18 amino acids. Written as DNA, the CDR3 is TGTGCCTGTGACCGAGTACTGGGGGATGCCCGAGGGACCGATAAACTCATCTTT. This codes for CACDRVLGDARGTDKLIF.

This clone was detected only a few times. This DNA's translation and the protein TCRdb lists, from a much larger clone, do not match at residue 4, likely due to a read error; the protein shown is translated from the DNA. Here the CDR3 DNA reads TGTGCTCTTGTGGAACCTTTTCCCCTCATACTGGGTCGGACCGATAAACTCATCTTT. As protein: CALVEPFPLILGRTDKLIF. The rearrangement links TRDV1 to TRDJ1, with D perhaps matching TRDD3 (6 bases). TCRdb lists no J gene, so it was determined here by aligning the DNA to germline. Germline CDR1 and CDR2: TSWWSYY and QGS. CDR3 size: 19 residues.

In this sample, this clone turned up many times. TCRdb's protein for this DNA is that of a much larger clone and differs from the translation at residue 4, likely a read error; the protein shown is the DNA translation. This sequence joins TRDV2 and TRDJ3; a possible D gene is TRDD3 (5 bases). The CDR3 runs to 19 residues. From germline, CDR1 is GEAIGNYY and CDR2 EKD. Here the CDR3 DNA reads TGTGCCTGTGGCACCGCGGGGGCGTTGAGAGCCTGGGACACCCGACAGATGTTTTTC. It is translated as CACGTAGALRAWDTRQMFF.

Comment on this clone: A far bigger clonotype differs at one base, so this is likely a read error. The sample contains more than one DNA sequence encoding this CDR3. The chain links TRDV2 to TRDJ1; 10 bases line up with TRDD3. The J gene was not available in TCRdb and was assigned here by matching the DNA to germline segments. The J segment lost 8 bases and the V segment lost 2 bases, leaving 25 bases of the junction unmatched. CDR1 and CDR2 (germline): GEAIGNYY, EKD. The CDR3 is 20 amino acids. CDR3 nucleotide sequence: TGTGCCTGTGACAGCGTTCGGAACTGGGGGGATACGGTTGCGCGTTCCAAACTCATCTTT. This gives the protein CACDSVRNWGDTVARSKLIF.

Only a few counts were recorded for this clone. A far bigger clonotype differs at one base, so this is likely a read error. This sample includes further DNA sequences coding for the same CDR3. The V gene is TRDV1, the J gene TRDJ1; 9 nucleotides match TRDD3. There are 22 residues in the CDR3. Germline CDR1 and CDR2: TSWWSYY and QGS. The CDR3 DNA is TGTGCTCTTGGGTCACAATCCTACGACCGGGGATACGTCCGGGAGAACACTGATAAACTCATCTTT. Its protein is CALGSQSYDRGYVRENTDKLIF.

In regard to this clone: This likely stems from a read error, as it lies one base from a far larger clone. In the same sample, other DNA sequences code for this CDR3. This sequence joins TRDV2 and TRDJ1; 13 nucleotides agree with TRDD3. In the absence of a J gene in TCRdb, the DNA was matched to germline to assign it here. This CDR3 has 19 residues. The germline V gene has CDR1 GEAIGNYY and CDR2 EKD. Here the CDR3 DNA reads TGCGCCTGTGAGCGTACTGGGGGATACGCAGGACCGTACACCGATAAACTCATCTTT. It is translated as CACERTGGYAGPYTDKLIF.